This is a list of T cell receptor beta chains from one sample in a study of blood T cells in healthy people across ages. TCRdb recomputed calls from the 5' RACE reads with MiXCR, one row per CDR3 protein. The table records over 600,000 distinct CDR3 sequences, 46% of them present only once. Sequenced: blood. These receptors were taken from a man older than 75 in good health. The CDR3 runs from the conserved cysteine through the conserved F or W. Some rows mark clone size as missing; the rest say once, few, many or name a class of expanded clone.

CDR3	size	V	length
CSAIEGDSYEQYF	NA	TRBV20-1	13
CSARPGVAGYNEQFF	NA	TRBV20-1	15
CASSLAENQFYEQYF	few	TRBV5-1	15
CSARWASGQETQYF	few	TRBV20-1	14
CASSPRPGWPQHF	few	TRBV18	13
CSASRQGDYNEQFF	many	TRBV20-1	14
CASSRGLREFNADTQYF	NA	TRBV7-9	17
CASSLVSGRSWETQYF	few	TRBV7-2	16
CSVPGNQETQYF	NA	TRBV29-1	12
CASSLDQREGEQFF	NA	TRBV5-4	14
CSTGEQPTQYF	many	TRBV29-1	11
CASSPGRVRYF	NA	TRBV12-3/TRBV12-4	11
CASSYARYYEQYF	NA	TRBV6-5	13
CASSHTGGREKLFF	NA	TRBV5-1	14
CASSWSMNTEAFF	many	TRBV5-1	13
CASSQMGYGEQYF	few	TRBV14	13
CSAWTAEDEQYF	NA	TRBV29-1	12
CASSRVGQGCEQFF	NA	TRBV7-3	14
CSATYRQGLLYEQYF	few	TRBV20-1	15
CASSPGGQFLSEQYF	NA	TRBV7-7	15
CASSPWSGNEQFF	NA	TRBV3-1	13
CASSLEGLVIREKLFF	NA	TRBV7-9	16
CSASPPYTQYF	NA	TRBV20-1	11
CSVVGDAESTDTQYF	few	TRBV29-1	15
CASSAAGPLTQYF	few	TRBV7-2	13
CASSPHQGTGSRKDQYF	NA	TRBV7-2	17
CASSYSFGCVGANVLTF	NA	TRBV6-5	17
CASTPREAAAYDEQFF	NA	TRBV28	16
CASTVGLRNIQYF	few	TRBV6-2/TRBV6-3	13
CASSGTSGIPADTQYF	NA	TRBV9	16
CASSPQGREGDTQYF	NA	TRBV12-3/TRBV12-4	15
CASSPDSYSGANVLTF	NA	TRBV4-3	16
CSVAPGQIYGYTF	NA	TRBV29-1	13
CASSVKPNSGGTDTQYF	NA	TRBV9	17
CASSLGTLADTQYF	NA	TRBV5-1	14
CASSLPGDGGSRTDTQYF	few	TRBV7-9	18
CASSDNFSGNEQFF	NA	TRBV3-1	14
CASSGSSGSRTDTQYF	NA	TRBV6-1	16
CASSLERGGGTDTQYF	NA	TRBV5-1	16
CASSPIGPTAYEQYF	NA	TRBV27	15
CASSLVLAGVHEQFF	NA	TRBV5-1	15
CATGTVLGNEQFF	NA	TRBV15	13
CSATEGRRSYNSPLHF	NA	TRBV20-1	16
CSVRGQGAPNEQFF	many	TRBV29-1	14
CASSFSGSRDTQYF	few	TRBV5-6	14
CASSSGASGREETQYF	NA	TRBV5-1	16
CASSSTRGYTEAFF	NA	TRBV27	14
CSASTEETQYF	NA	TRBV20-1	11
CASNTDRVWSGELFF	NA	TRBV5-1	15
CASSHPGLQETQYF	NA	TRBV5-1	14
CATSRDLKREREYF	NA	TRBV15	14
CASSVAPSTDTQYF	few	TRBV9	14
CASSSDRVVKETQYF	NA	TRBV7-9	15
CATSRSRDPVGLHF	NA	TRBV15	14